The present T cell receptor beta chain was sequenced within a study of T cell repertoires in cytomegalovirus infection. On the study more broadly: Signatures in public TCR beta sequences pointed to both CMV infection and matching HLA type. General study results and limits: Cumulated frequencies of public TCR beta families served to identify carriers of CMV plus the relevant HLA.

TCRdb fed the reads into MiXCR, producing one record per CDR3 protein. Of fewer than 550,000 distinct CDR3 sequences in the sample, 25% to 40% were seen once. The CDR3 is 14 amino acids. CDR1 and CDR2 (germline): SGHVS, FNYEAQ. The V and J ends lost 5 bases and 4 bases, in that order; junction bases with no gene match: 7. In its sample, this clonotype was seen a few times. The antigen remains undetermined. The chain recombines TRBV7-6 with TRBJ2-7, with 8 bases fitting TRBD2. Source material: PBMCs. This TCR derives from a human donor in good health (CMV status not recorded). Some clones in this sample may be carry-over from other donors' samples. The CDR3 DNA reads TGTGCCAGCAGCGAGAAACTAGCGGTGTACGAGCAGTACTTC. This codes for CASSEKLAVYEQYF.